Listed below are T cell receptor beta chains from one sample, sequenced in a study of cytomegalovirus exposure and HLA in healthy donors. Profiling relied on immunoSEQ multiplex PCR, and the TCRdb table lists in-frame clones only, not all of them. Of 150,000 to 200,000 clones listed, around 78% are singletons. Sequenced: PBMCs. The receptor source for this set is a woman aged 40 to 55 in good health and CMV-seronegative. The CDR3 runs from the conserved cysteine through the conserved F or W. Each record gives: J gene, clone size, V gene, CDR3 length, D gene, CDR3 protein, CDR3 DNA. The D gene is left open where the match is weak. Size is omitted from some rows. Given values are once, few, many or a class for expanded clones.

TRBJ2-7	.	TRBV5-1	11	.	CASSLDGEQYF	TGCGCCAGCAGCTTGGACGGGGAGCAGTACTTC
TRBJ1-6	.	TRBV6-5	15	TRBD1	CASTQQGTLASPLHF	TGTGCCAGCACCCAACAGGGGACTTTGGCTTCACCCCTCCACTTT
TRBJ2-1	.	TRBV5-6	16	TRBD1	CASSLATGGSYNEQFF	TGTGCCAGCAGCTTGGCGACAGGGGGCTCCTACAATGAGCAGTTCTTC
TRBJ1-2	.	TRBV7-2	15	TRBD1	CASNRKGKGAGGYTF	TGTGCCAGCAACCGAAAAGGGAAGGGGGCGGGGGGCTACACCTTC
TRBJ2-1	.	TRBV5-1	15	TRBD2	CASNLAGGDYNEQFF	TGCGCCAGCAACTTAGCGGGGGGCGACTACAATGAGCAGTTCTTC
TRBJ2-5	.	TRBV18	12	.	CASSAAEETQYF	TGTGCCAGCTCGGCAGCGGAAGAGACCCAGTACTTC
TRBJ1-6	few	TRBV6-5	14	.	CASSYGRDSSPLHF	TGTGCCAGCAGTTACGGACGGGATTCTTCACCCCTCCACTTT
TRBJ2-7	.	TRBV5-1	15	TRBD1	CASSRTGGHTYEQYF	TGCGCCAGCAGTAGGACAGGGGGCCATACCTACGAGCAGTACTTC
TRBJ1-2	.	TRBV15	11	.	CATGGGYGYTF	TGTGCCACGGGAGGGGGCTATGGCTACACCTTC
TRBJ1-3	few	TRBV5-1	15	.	CASSLEGGRGNTIYF	TGCGCCAGCAGCTTGGAGGGGGGGCGCGGGAACACCATATATTTT
TRBJ2-1	.	TRBV5-1	14	TRBD1	CASSQLTGVYEQFF	TGCGCCAGCAGCCAGCTAACAGGGGTCTATGAGCAGTTCTTC
TRBJ1-1	.	TRBV7-9	14	.	CASSTVSRDTEAFF	TGTGCCAGCAGCACGGTCTCCCGGGACACTGAAGCTTTCTTT
TRBJ1-2	.	TRBV4-1	16	TRBD1	CASSQDWGRGNHGYTF	TGCGCCAGCAGCCAAGATTGGGGCAGGGGGAACCATGGCTACACCTTC
TRBJ2-1	.	TRBV23-1	20	TRBD2	CARGLAGGHEIASPYNEQFF	TGCGCCAGGGGGCTAGCGGGGGGGCACGAAATCGCATCACCCTACAATGAGCAGTTCTTC
TRBJ2-3	.	TRBV7-3	15	TRBD2	CASSLRGLRTDTQYF	TGTGCCAGCAGCTTAAGGGGACTACGCACAGATACGCAGTATTTT
TRBJ2-7	.	TRBV20-1	10	.	CSAFVYEQYF	TGCAGTGCGTTCGTCTACGAGCAGTACTTC
TRBJ2-2	few	TRBV13	16	.	CASSSQWGGDTGELFF	TGTGCCAGCAGCTCCCAGTGGGGGGGCGACACCGGGGAGCTGTTTTTT
TRBJ2-3	once	TRBV11-3	17	.	CASSLDGASELTDTQYF	TGTGCCAGCAGCTTAGATGGGGCTAGCGAGCTCACAGATACGCAGTATTTT
TRBJ2-2	.	TRBV18	15	TRBD1	CASSRQGAYTGELFF	TGTGCCAGCTCACGACAGGGGGCGTACACCGGGGAGCTGTTTTTT
TRBJ2-4	.	TRBV6-1	13	TRBD1	CASSDRALDIQYF	TGTGCCAGCAGCGACAGGGCCCTTGACATTCAGTACTTC
TRBJ1-1	.	TRBV5-7	14	.	CASSLKGWVTEAFF	TGTGCCAGCAGCTTGAAGGGGTGGGTCACTGAAGCTTTCTTT
TRBJ2-2	once	TRBV4-2	14	.	CASSSRGNTGELFF	TGTGCCAGCAGCAGCAGGGGGAACACCGGGGAGCTGTTTTTT
TRBJ2-5	.	TRBV5-1	14	.	CASSLFLSSETQYF	TGCGCCAGCAGCTTGTTTTTGAGTTCGGAGACCCAGTACTTC
TRBJ2-3	.	TRBV6-5	15	.	CASSYGGGNTDTQYF	TGTGCCAGCAGTTACGGCGGGGGCAACACAGATACGCAGTATTTT
TRBJ1-1	.	TRBV19	13	.	CASSRQSYTEAFF	TGTGCCAGTAGTCGACAGTCATACACTGAAGCTTTCTTT
TRBJ1-3	.	TRBV6-5	14	.	CASSLDSQGNTIYF	TGTGCCAGCAGTCTAGACAGCCAAGGAAACACCATATATTTT
TRBJ1-1	.	TRBV6-1	13	.	CASRVTQNTEAFF	TGTGCCAGCAGAGTTACACAGAACACTGAAGCTTTCTTT
TRBJ2-2	.	TRBV5-1	16	TRBD2	CASRAAAGGNTGELFF	TGCGCCAGCAGAGCGGCAGCGGGGGGGAACACCGGGGAGCTGTTTTTT
TRBJ2-5	.	TRBV9	16	TRBD2	CASSVGVSGGQETQYF	TGTGCCAGCAGCGTAGGGGTTAGCGGGGGCCAAGAGACCCAGTACTTC
TRBJ1-1	few	TRBV7-9	12	.	CASSGGRTEAFF	TGTGCCAGCAGCGGAGGGAGGACTGAAGCTTTCTTT
TRBJ1-4	.	TRBV11-2	17	TRBD1	CASSRGLRDRENEKLFF	TGTGCCAGCAGCCGAGGCTTGAGGGACAGGGAAAATGAAAAACTGTTTTTT
TRBJ2-1	.	TRBV5-4	14	.	CASSLRRANNEQFF	TGTGCCAGCAGCTTGAGGCGGGCGAACAATGAGCAGTTCTTC
TRBJ2-7	.	TRBV7-9	12	.	CSSSSRVYEQYF	TGTTCCAGCAGCTCCAGGGTTTACGAGCAGTACTTC
TRBJ1-5	.	TRBV5-8	14	.	CASSFDRSNQPQHF	TGTGCCAGCAGCTTCGACAGAAGCAATCAGCCCCAGCATTTT
TRBJ2-3	.	TRBV5-1	13	TRBD2	CASRPGGLDTQYF	TGCGCCAGCAGACCGGGGGGGCTGGATACGCAGTATTTT
TRBJ1-5	.	TRBV6-1	14	.	CASRLWGRGQPQHF	TGTGCCAGCAGATTGTGGGGGCGCGGTCAGCCCCAGCATTTT
TRBJ1-6	.	TRBV15	12	.	CATSSAGRPLHF	TGTGCCACCAGCAGCGCCGGTAGACCCCTCCACTTT
TRBJ1-2	.	TRBV28	14	.	CASSFGRAPVSYTF	TGTGCCAGCAGTTTTGGGAGGGCGCCCGTTAGCTACACCTTC
TRBJ2-5	.	TRBV6-6	14	TRBD1	CASRGGTGDQTQYF	TGTGCCAGCAGGGGCGGGACAGGGGACCAGACCCAGTACTTC
TRBJ2-7	once	TRBV27	13	.	CASSTGQSYEQYF	TGTGCCAGCAGTACAGGACAGTCCTACGAGCAGTACTTC
TRBJ2-3	.	TRBV23-1	18	TRBD2	CASGPPGGANGGTDTQYF	TGCGCCAGCGGACCTCCCGGGGGGGCAAATGGGGGGACAGATACGCAGTATTTT
TRBJ2-2	.	TRBV9	15	TRBD2	CASSVVSAGTGELFF	TGTGCCAGCAGCGTAGTATCAGCGGGGACCGGGGAGCTGTTTTTT